The clone carrying this T cell receptor (beta chain) was detected ten times or more. Antigen specificity is unknown. Sample time point: patch test 2, 6 weeks after DPC sensitization. Sample treatment: therapeutic diphenylcyclopropenone sensitization with weekly scalp DPC. TCRdb reanalysed the RACE reads using MiXCR and keeps one entry per CDR3 protein. Here the sample spans just over 40,000 distinct CDR3 sequences, approximately 3.4% being singletons. The data belong to a study of human T cells and chemical hapten exposure. Study-level points and caveats: TCRs at high frequency, those above 1 in 1000, did not change with DPC sensitization. Expanded TCRs clustered into significantly more large CDR3 similarity groups than controls, the analysis revealed.

The CDR3 runs to 13 residues. Germline lookup yields CDR1 SGHTA and CDR2 FQGTGA. V lost 5 bases and J 7 bases, leaving 14 bases between the germline ends. This clonotype originated in a man aged 35 to 55 with alopecia areata. Some clones in this sample may be carry-over from other donors' samples. The genes are TRBV7-3 and TRBJ2-5, with unresolved D. Source: whole blood, taken in connection with sensitization to the hapten diphenylcyclopropenone (DPC). The CDR3 is CASSDTPLGTQYF. DNA for the CDR3: TGTGCCAGCAGCGATACACCTCTAGGGACCCAGTACTTC. The variable domain in full, with the rest retrieved from reference TRBV7-3 and TRBJ2-5, is GAGVSQTPSNKVTEKGKYVELRCDPISGHTALYWYRQSLGQGPEFLIYFQGTGAADDSGLPNDRFFAVRPEGSVSTLKIQRTERGDSAVYLCASSDTPLGTQYFGPGTRLLVL.